Sequencing of this TCR beta chain was carried out in a study of cytomegalovirus exposure and HLA in healthy donors. Study-level background: There were about 85 million unique TCRs (from HLA-typed donors) in an early data release. Clustering assigned about 76% of the approximately 400 genotyped donors to the Caucasian-associated ancestry cluster.

This clone was seen only a few times. Other DNA variants within this sample encode the same CDR3. 60 Vbeta and 13 Jbeta primers were used in PCR. Sequenced by immunoSEQ multiplex PCR; TCRdb stores in-frame clones only, minus some. The sample includes more than 150,000 clones, roughly three quarters of them seen just once. CDR1 and CDR2 from the germline V gene are SEHNR and FQNEAQ (reference sequence). The V end lost 6 bases, the J end lost 7 bases, and 9 bases lay between the germline ends. The CDR3 sequence is 12 residues long. The TCR originated in a woman aged 25 to 39 in good health and CMV-seropositive. Sequencing was done on a sample of PBMCs. J is TRBJ1-4 and V is TRBV7-9; possibly TRBD1 for D (5 bases). CDR3 amino acids: CASSSGGEKLFF. In DNA, the CDR3 is TGTGCCAGCAGTTCGGGGGGTGAAAAACTGTTTTTT.